Listed below are T cell receptor beta chains from one sample, sequenced in a study of blood T cells in healthy people across ages. One entry per CDR3 protein results from TCRdb running MiXCR on the 5' RACE reads. This table has about 760,000 distinct CDR3 sequences, about 25% appearing once. The same specimen was also included in a second study, on T cells of mothers and their children.

The specimen was blood. The origin of the receptors is a boy between 10 and 17 years old in good health. Each CDR3 is given with its conserved first and last residue. Each record gives: clone size, J gene, D gene, V gene, CDR3 DNA, CDR3 protein. The D gene is left open where the match is weak. Rows may omit the clone size; those that give it use once, few, many or a size class.

abundance: once
j_gene: TRBJ2-3
d_gene: TRBD2
v_gene: TRBV11-2
CDR3nt: TGTGCCAGCAGCTTAGGGACGGCTAGCGGGACAACAGATACGCAGTATTTT
CDR3aa: CASSLGTASGTTDTQYF

abundance: NA
j_gene: TRBJ2-3
d_gene: NA
v_gene: TRBV4-1
CDR3nt: TGCGCCAGCAGCCAAGAGGTGACCCGGAATACGCAGTATTTT
CDR3aa: CASSQEVTRNTQYF

abundance: NA
j_gene: TRBJ2-5
d_gene: NA
v_gene: TRBV7-9
CDR3nt: TGTGCCAGCAGCTCCCCGCTCGGGGGTCCGCACTACTTC
CDR3aa: CASSSPLGGPHYF

abundance: NA
j_gene: TRBJ2-1
d_gene: TRBD2
v_gene: TRBV5-6
CDR3nt: TGTGCCAGCAGCTTGTTCGGGAGGGCCTACAATGAGCAGTTCTTC
CDR3aa: CASSLFGRAYNEQFF

abundance: few
j_gene: TRBJ1-5
d_gene: NA
v_gene: TRBV12-3/TRBV12-4
CDR3nt: TGTGCCAGCAGTTCTCAGCTAGGGCCCCAGCATTTT
CDR3aa: CASSSQLGPQHF

abundance: few
j_gene: TRBJ2-3
d_gene: TRBD2
v_gene: TRBV10-3
CDR3nt: TGTGCCATCAGTGAGTTGACTAGCGGGGCTGGAGATACGCAGTATTTT
CDR3aa: CAISELTSGAGDTQYF

abundance: NA
j_gene: TRBJ2-3
d_gene: NA
v_gene: TRBV20-1
CDR3nt: TGCAGTGCAAAGGATAGCGCTACTAGCACAGATACGCAGTATTTT
CDR3aa: CSAKDSATSTDTQYF

abundance: NA
j_gene: TRBJ1-5
d_gene: NA
v_gene: TRBV28
CDR3nt: TGTGCCAGCAGAAGGGCCCGCAATCAGCCCCAGCATTTT
CDR3aa: CASRRARNQPQHF

abundance: few
j_gene: TRBJ1-3
d_gene: NA
v_gene: TRBV7-6
CDR3nt: TGTGCCAGCAGCTCGCCCAAACAGGGAACCCTCTCTGGAAACACCATATATTTT
CDR3aa: CASSSPKQGTLSGNTIYF

abundance: many
j_gene: TRBJ2-5
d_gene: NA
v_gene: TRBV29-1
CDR3nt: TGCAGCGTTGACAGGGCTAGAGAGACCCAGTACTTC
CDR3aa: CSVDRARETQYF

abundance: NA
j_gene: TRBJ1-1
d_gene: TRBD1
v_gene: TRBV29-1
CDR3nt: TGCAGCGCGACAGGGAAACGGGGTGAAGCTTTCTTT
CDR3aa: CSATGKRGEAFF